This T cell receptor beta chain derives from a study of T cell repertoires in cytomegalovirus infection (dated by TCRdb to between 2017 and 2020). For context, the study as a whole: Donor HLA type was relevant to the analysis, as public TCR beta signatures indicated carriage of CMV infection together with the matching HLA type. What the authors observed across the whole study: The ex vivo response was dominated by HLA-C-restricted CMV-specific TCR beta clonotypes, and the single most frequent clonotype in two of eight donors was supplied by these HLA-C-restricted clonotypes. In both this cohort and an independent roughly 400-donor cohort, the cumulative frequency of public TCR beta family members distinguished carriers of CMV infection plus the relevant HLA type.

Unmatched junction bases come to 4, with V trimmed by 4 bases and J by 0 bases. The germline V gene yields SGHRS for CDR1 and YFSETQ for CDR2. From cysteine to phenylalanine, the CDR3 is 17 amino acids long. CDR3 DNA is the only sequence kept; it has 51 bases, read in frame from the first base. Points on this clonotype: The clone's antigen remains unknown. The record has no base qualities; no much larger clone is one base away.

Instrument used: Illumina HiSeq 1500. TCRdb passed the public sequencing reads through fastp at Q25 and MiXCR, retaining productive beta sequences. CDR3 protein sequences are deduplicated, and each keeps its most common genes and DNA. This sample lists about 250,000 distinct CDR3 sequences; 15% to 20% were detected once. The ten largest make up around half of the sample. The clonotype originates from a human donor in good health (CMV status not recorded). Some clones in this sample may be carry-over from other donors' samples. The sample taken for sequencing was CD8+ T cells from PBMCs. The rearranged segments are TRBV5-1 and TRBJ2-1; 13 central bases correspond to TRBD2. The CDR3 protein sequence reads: CASSQGLAGHSYNEQFF. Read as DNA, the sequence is TGCGCCAGCAGCCAGGGACTAGCGGGGCACTCCTACAATGAGCAGTTCTTC.